These T cell receptor beta chains were read from a single sample in a study of T-cell memory formation after mild COVID-19. TCRdb itself ran the 5' RACE reads through MiXCR, one entry per CDR3 protein. The sample includes around 300,000 distinct CDR3 sequences, approximately 19% of them seen just once. Sequencing used PBMCs or a T cell subset sorted from them (not recorded which). Receptors were obtained from a man aged 18 to 30 who had mild COVID-19 (a few samples of this study predate the infection). Cell type and time point are not known. CDR3s include the opening cysteine and the closing phenylalanine or tryptophan. Each record gives: clone size, D gene, V gene, J gene, CDR3 DNA, CDR3 protein. The D gene is left open where the match is weak. Part of the rows lack a size; the others show once, few, many or a class for expanded clones.

.	.	TRBV6-2/TRBV6-3	TRBJ2-2	TGTGCCAGCGTGAGGGAGAGGGCCGGGGAGCTGTTTTTT	CASVRERAGELFF
few	.	TRBV12-3/TRBV12-4	TRBJ1-2	TGTGCCAGCAGTTTGGCCCAATCCAACTATGGCTACACCTTC	CASSLAQSNYGYTF
few	TRBD1	TRBV15	TRBJ2-7	TGTGCCACCAGCCCCACCTGGACAGGGGCCTACGAGCAGTACTTC	CATSPTWTGAYEQYF
few	TRBD1	TRBV4-3	TRBJ2-6	TGCGCCAGCCGAGGGGACAGAATGTCCTCTGGGGCCAACGTCCTGACTTTC	CASRGDRMSSGANVLTF
.	TRBD1	TRBV20-1	TRBJ1-5	TGCAGTGCTGGCAGACAGGGGACCTTCAATCAGCCCCAGCATTTT	CSAGRQGTFNQPQHF
few	.	TRBV7-2	TRBJ1-6	TGTGCCAGCAGCTTAATGTCGAGGGATTCACCCCTCCACTTT	CASSLMSRDSPLHF
few	TRBD2	TRBV7-9	TRBJ2-7	TGTGCCAGCAGCACTGGACTAGCGGTCTCCTACGAGCAGTACTTC	CASSTGLAVSYEQYF
.	.	TRBV18	TRBJ1-1	TGTGCCAGTTCTAGTCAGACCCAGGGTGAAGCTTTCTTT	CASSSQTQGEAFF
.	.	TRBV9	TRBJ1-4	TGTGCCAGCAGCGTAGATGTAGGACAGCCGGGAGAAAAACTGTTTTTT	CASSVDVGQPGEKLFF
few	TRBD1	TRBV6-5	TRBJ2-5	TGTGCCAGCAGTTACTCCGGACAGGGGGCGAGAGAGACCCAGTACTTC	CASSYSGQGARETQYF
few	.	TRBV27	TRBJ2-3	TGTGCCAGTCAGGATATGACAGATACGCAGTATTTT	CASQDMTDTQYF
.	.	TRBV10-3	TRBJ1-1	TGTGCCAGGGACGACTGCGACACTGAAGCTTTCTTT	CARDDCDTEAFF
.	.	TRBV4-3	TRBJ2-1	TGCGCCAGCAGCCGGGGGGTCGCGGACAATGAGCAGTTCTTC	CASSRGVADNEQFF
.	.	TRBV6-5	TRBJ2-6	TGTGCCAGCAGTTACCAGTCTGGGGCCAACGTCCTGACTTTC	CASSYQSGANVLTF
.	.	TRBV4-1	TRBJ1-6	TGCGCCAGCAGCCAAGATCCCCGGCAGGGAGTAAGGTCACCCCTCCACTTT	CASSQDPRQGVRSPLHF
few	TRBD1	TRBV6-6	TRBJ1-2	TGTGCCAGCAGCCCATCAGGGGGGCGCACCTATGGCTACACCTTC	CASSPSGGRTYGYTF
.	TRBD2	TRBV7-9	TRBJ2-3	TGTGCCAGCAGCTCCAGACTAGCGGGAGATACGCAGTATTTT	CASSSRLAGDTQYF
.	.	TRBV4-3	TRBJ1-4	TGCGCCAGCAGCCAAAAGACAGGAACAAAACTGTTTTTT	CASSQKTGTKLFF
many	TRBD1	TRBV10-3	TRBJ1-2	TGTGCCATCAGTGATGTTGGGACAGATGTCTATGGCTACACCTTC	CAISDVGTDVYGYTF
few	.	TRBV20-1	TRBJ2-3	TGCAGTGCTGGGTCCGGGCGAAGCACAGATACGCAGTATTTT	CSAGSGRSTDTQYF
.	.	TRBV3-1	TRBJ1-5	TGTGCCAGCAGCCAAGGATCGCAGACCAATCAGCCCCAGCATTTT	CASSQGSQTNQPQHF
.	.	TRBV6-2/TRBV6-3	TRBJ2-7	TGTGCCAGCAGTCACCCCGACAGCTACGAGCAGTACTTC	CASSHPDSYEQYF
few	.	TRBV4-2	TRBJ2-5	TGTGCCAGCAGCAGCTATAGGGGCAGAGAGACCCAGTACTTC	CASSSYRGRETQYF
few	.	TRBV6-2/TRBV6-3	TRBJ1-5	TGTGCCAGCTCTCGGGATGGGGGGCAGCCCCAGCATTTT	CASSRDGGQPQHF
many	.	TRBV15	TRBJ1-1	TGTGCCACCAGCAGAGATGTCGAGGGAGCTTTCTTT	CATSRDVEGAFF
few	.	TRBV7-9	TRBJ2-1	TGTGCCAGCAGCTTAGAACCCAGCGGGCTCTACAATGAGCAGTTCTTC	CASSLEPSGLYNEQFF
once	.	TRBV15	TRBJ2-1	TGTGCCACCAGCAGAGGGTCAGAGGGCTACAATGAGCAGTTCTTC	CATSRGSEGYNEQFF
.	.	TRBV11-2	TRBJ2-1	TGTGCCAGCAGCTCTCCGACCAATGAGCAGTTCTTC	CASSSPTNEQFF
many	.	TRBV6-5	TRBJ1-6	TGTGCCAGCAGTCTCAGACAGGACGGGCTTAATTCACCCCTCCACTTT	CASSLRQDGLNSPLHF
many	.	TRBV6-5	TRBJ2-1	TGTGCCAGCAGGTCTGGACCTGGGGGGACCTACAATGAGCAGTTCTTC	CASRSGPGGTYNEQFF
few	.	TRBV2	TRBJ2-3	TGTGCCAGCCTCCTCGGCAACACGTACACAGATACGCAGTATTTT	CASLLGNTYTDTQYF
.	.	TRBV20-1	TRBJ1-4	TGCAGTGCTAGAGATCCGGGCAGCTCCGATGAAAAACTGTTTTTT	CSARDPGSSDEKLFF
.	TRBD2	TRBV5-1	TRBJ2-3	TGCGCCAGCAGCTTACAACGGGGGGGCGGCACAGATACGCAGTATTTT	CASSLQRGGGTDTQYF
.	.	TRBV19	TRBJ1-5	TGTGCCAGTACCCTAGGGGCACAGCGCAATCAGCCCCAGCATTTT	CASTLGAQRNQPQHF
few	.	TRBV29-1	TRBJ2-1	TGCAGCGTTGACAGCGGGCTTGACAATGAGCAGTTCTTC	CSVDSGLDNEQFF
.	.	TRBV7-6	TRBJ1-2	TGTGCCAGCAGCTCCCGACAAGTCCAGGGCTACACCTTC	CASSSRQVQGYTF
.	.	TRBV2	TRBJ2-5	TGTGCCAGCAGTTCACAGGGACCCCAAGAGACCCAGTACTTC	CASSSQGPQETQYF
few	.	TRBV27	TRBJ2-4	TGTGCCAGCAGTTTACTAGTAGCCAAAAACATTCAGTACTTC	CASSLLVAKNIQYF
many	.	TRBV5-1	TRBJ1-6	TGCGCCAGCAGCTTGGACCGGGCCCATAATTCACCCCTCCACTTT	CASSLDRAHNSPLHF
many	TRBD1	TRBV6-5	TRBJ1-1	TGTGCCAGCAGACCGGACAGGGGCCGGAGAGCTTTCTTT	CASRPDRGRRAFF
.	TRBD2	TRBV5-1	TRBJ2-1	TGCGCCAGCAGCCTTTGGTTTCTAGCGGGGGGTAATGAGCAGTTCTTC	CASSLWFLAGGNEQFF
few	TRBD1	TRBV2	TRBJ2-3	TGTGCCAGCAGTGAGCAGGGGGCGGGAGATACGCAGTATTTT	CASSEQGAGDTQYF
.	.	TRBV6-5	TRBJ1-2	TGTGCCAGCAGTTACGGCAGAGCCCGTTATGGCTACACCTTC	CASSYGRARYGYTF
few	TRBD2	TRBV2	TRBJ2-1	TGTGCCAGCAGTGAGGGAGGGCGAGGCGGGCAGTTCTTC	CASSEGGRGGQFF